The 16 T cell receptor beta chains in this list originate from one sample, sequenced in a study of regulatory T cells in long-lasting Graves disease. Construction of the TCR beta libraries employed iRepertoire HTBI primers in conjunction with Arm-PCR of CDR3 regions. TCRdb re-derived calls from the multiplex PCR reads in MiXCR, one entry per CDR3 protein. The sample lists about 540,000 distinct CDR3 sequences; 13% were seen once. This sample's time point: newly diagnosed GD, antithyroid drugs for less than 3 months. Preparation of the TCR library used RNA extracted from PBMCs. These data were likewise used in another study, on T cells in Graves' hyperthyroidism and ophthalmopathy.

Material: peripheral blood mononuclear cells (PBMCs), obtained at new diagnosis, from a patient treated with antithyroid drugs. All receptors come from a man between 25 and 39 years old with Graves disease.

This clonotype was counted many times. This chain connects TRBV2 to TRBJ2-3; D is undetermined. The CDR3 runs 12 residues. V was pared by 2 bases and J by 3 bases, with 3 bases between. Germline V gene sequence: CDR1 SNHLY, CDR2 FYNNEI. CDR3 in DNA: TGTGCCAGCAGTGAAATTACAGATACGCAGTATTTT. Amino acid sequence: CASSEITDTQYF.

Ten or more counts support this clonotype. This sequence joins TRBV12-3 or TRBV12-4 and TRBJ1-1; D call uncertain. This CDR3 region has 14 residues. Trimming left V 8 bases short and J 1 base short, with 14 bases between. The CDR3 DNA follows: TGTGCCAGCTCCCGTGGTGGAGGGAACACTGAAGCTTTCTTT. Protein: CASSRGGGNTEAFF.

This chain uses TRBV10-2 with TRBJ2-3, with 13 bases fitting TRBD2. Germline CDR1 is WSHSY and CDR2 is SAAADI. The CDR3 runs 16 residues. V shed 5 bases, J shed 6 bases, and the junction held 8 bases outside the gene matches. This chain's CDR3 is CASSYGLAGDRDTQYF. The CDR3 DNA reads as TGCGCCAGCAGTTATGGACTAGCGGGAGATAGGGATACGCAGTATTTT.

This clonotype came up many times. V is TRBV28 and J is TRBJ1-5; the match to TRBD1 covers 8 bases. This CDR3 is 17 amino acids long. V trimming: 2 bases; J trimming: 2 bases; junction bases outside the gene matches: 8. Germline values: CDR1 MDHEN, CDR2 SYDVKM. The CDR3 DNA is TGTGCCAGCAGTTTAAGCGCAGGGGGCCTCGGCAATCAGCCCCAGCATTTT. This gives the protein CASSLSAGGLGNQPQHF.

V is TRBV20-1 and J is TRBJ2-7; 9 positions agree with TRBD1. V shed 1 base, J shed 0 bases, and the junction held 13 bases outside the gene matches. This CDR3 spans 18 amino acids. Germline loops: CDR1 DFQATT, CDR2 SNEGSKA (reference sequence). The CDR3 sequence is CSARGTGEEERDSYEQYF. The CDR3 region has the DNA TGCAGTGCTAGAGGGACAGGGGAAGAGGAACGAGACTCCTACGAGCAGTACTTC.

Remarks on this clonotype: A read error may account for a junction end that differs from germline. The rearrangement uses TRBV15 and TRBJ2-7, with 9 bases that match TRBD1. CDR1 and CDR2 from the germline V gene are LNHNV and YYDKDF (reference sequence). The CDR3 covers 15 residues. The CDR3 DNA reads as TGTGCCACCAGCAGAGCCGACAGGGGGTCTCGCGAGCAGCACTTC. It yields the protein CATSRADRGSREQHF. The complete variable domain, with remaining parts taken from reference TRBV15 and TRBJ2-7, reads DAMVIQNPRYQVTQFGKPVTLSCSQTLNHNVMYWYQQKSSQAPKLLFHYYDKDFNNEADTPDNFQSRRPNTSFCFLDIRSPGLGDTAMYLCATSRADRGSREQHFGPGTRLTVT.

This clonotype occurred many times. The chain carries TRBV12-3 or TRBV12-4 and TRBJ2-7; the match to TRBD2 covers 12 bases. The CDR3 has 13 residues. V was clipped by 6 bases and J by 7 bases; unmatched bases: 4. The CDR3 nucleotides are TGTGCCAGCAGGACTAGCGGGAGTTGGGAGCAGTACTTC. Its protein is CASRTSGSWEQYF.

The sample holds many counts of this clonotype. The chain uses TRBV27 and TRBJ2-3; TRBD2 matches 7 bases. The CDR3 covers 16 residues. Trimming took 5 bases from V and 3 from J; bases not matched to a gene: 11. Germline V gene sequence: CDR1 MNHEY, CDR2 SMNVEV (reference sequence). CDR3 loop: CASSLSRGRITDTQYF. The CDR3 DNA follows: TGTGCCAGCAGTCTCTCTCGCGGGAGAATAACAGATACGCAGTATTTT.

Ten or more counts support this clonotype. This rearrangement joins TRBV20-1 to TRBJ2-1; unclear D gene. Germline V gene lookup returns CDR1 DFQATT and CDR2 SNEGSKA (reference sequence). This CDR3 comprises 10 residues. Trimming cost V 5 bases and J 5 bases, with 4 bases left between them. CDR3 nucleotide sequence: TGCAGTGCTGTAAACAATGAGCAGTTCTTC. This codes for CSAVNNEQFF.

This clonotype was picked up many times. In DNA, the CDR3 is TGCAGCGTTGGGGAGGTTCGACGTGGCTACACCTTC. Protein sequence: CSVGEVRRGYTF. This chain joins TRBV29-1 and TRBJ1-2; D remains unclear. Germline V CDR1 and CDR2: SQVTM, ANQGSEA. This CDR3 has 12 amino acids. With 4 bases removed from V and 7 bases from J, the gap between germline ends came to 13 bases.

J is TRBJ2-7 and V is TRBV3-1; TRBD2 might be the D (7 bases). The CDR3 loop spans 14 amino acids. V gave up 6 bases and J gave up 3 bases, with 15 bases separating them. Germline V gene sequence: CDR1 LGHDT, CDR2 YNNKEL (reference sequence). The CDR3, as DNA: TGTGCCAGCAGTGAAGGGGGGGGATACTACGAGCAGTACTTC. This translates into CASSEGGGYYEQYF.

This clonotype was counted only a few times. This rearrangement joins TRBV5-1 to TRBJ1-2, with D possibly being TRBD1 (5 bases). Trimming stripped 0 bases from V and 7 bases from J, with 13 bases between. Germline V gene sequence: CDR1 SGHRS, CDR2 YFSETQ. The CDR3 totals 14 residues. The CDR3 nucleotides are TGCGCCAGCAGCTTGGGCGGGACGGACATTGGCTACACCTTC. Translated: CASSLGGTDIGYTF.

The CDR3 DNA follows: TGTGCCAGCAGCTTAGTTTGGGGGTACACCGGGGAGCTGTTTTTT. Protein: CASSLVWGYTGELFF. The rearrangement joins TRBV11-2 to TRBJ2-2, with D perhaps TRBD1 or TRBD2 (5 bases each). The CDR3 totals 15 residues. V shed 1 base and J shed 3 bases, with 9 bases lying between them. The germline V gene encodes CDR1 SGHAT and CDR2 FQNNGV.

CDR3 coding DNA: TGTGCCTGGAGTGTATACCCTCTTACTAGCGGGAGGGGCAACCTGGCAGATACGCAGTATTTT. Its translation is CAWSVYPLTSGRGNLADTQYF. The chain uses TRBV30 and TRBJ2-3; 13 bases align to TRBD2. V trimming: 0 bases; J trimming: 4 bases; junction bases outside the gene matches: 19. The germline CDR1 and CDR2 sequences are GTSNPN and SVGIG (reference sequence). This CDR3 contains 21 residues.

This clonotype was seen only a few times. Written as DNA, the CDR3 is TGTGCCAGCAGCCCAGACAGGGGCTATGAAGCTTTCTTT. As protein: CASSPDRGYEAFF. The genes are TRBV5-5 and TRBJ1-1; 8 bases line up with TRBD1. The CDR3 loop spans 13 amino acids. CDR1 is SGHKS, CDR2 YYEKEE, per germline (reference sequence). J gave up 7 bases and V 4 bases, and 6 bases lay outside the gene matches.

This clonotype was observed at least ten times. The DNA of the CDR3 is TGTGCCAGCAGCTTAGGGCAGCTAGTAGACACAGATACGCAGTATTTT. Amino acids: CASSLGQLVDTDTQYF. This chain links TRBV13 with TRBJ2-3; D is ambiguous. Germline CDR1 is PRHDT and CDR2 is FYEKMQ (reference sequence). This CDR3 has 16 amino acids. V was trimmed by 0 bases and J by 2 bases, leaving 12 bases between them.